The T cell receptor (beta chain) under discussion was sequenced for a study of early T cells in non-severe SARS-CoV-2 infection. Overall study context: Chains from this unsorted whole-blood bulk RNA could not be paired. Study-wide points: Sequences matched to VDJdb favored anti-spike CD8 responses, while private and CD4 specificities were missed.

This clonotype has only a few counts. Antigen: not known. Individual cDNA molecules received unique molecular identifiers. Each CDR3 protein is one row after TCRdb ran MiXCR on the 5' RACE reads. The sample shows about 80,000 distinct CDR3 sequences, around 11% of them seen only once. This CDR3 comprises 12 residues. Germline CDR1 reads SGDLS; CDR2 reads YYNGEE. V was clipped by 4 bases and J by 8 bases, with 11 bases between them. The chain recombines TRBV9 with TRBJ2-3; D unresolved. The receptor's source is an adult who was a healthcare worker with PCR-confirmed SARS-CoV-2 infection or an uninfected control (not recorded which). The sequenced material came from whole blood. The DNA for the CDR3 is TGTGCCAGCAGCTCTAACGCTTTTACGCAGTATTTT. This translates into CASSSNAFTQYF. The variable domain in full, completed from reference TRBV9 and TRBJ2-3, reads DSGVTQTPKHLITATGQRVTLRCSPRSGDLSVYWYQQSLDQGLQFLIQYYNGEERAKGNILERFSAQQFPDLHSELNLSSLELGDSALYFCASSSNAFTQYFGPGTRLTVL.